This T cell receptor beta chain was sequenced for a study of blood T cell repertoires in COVID-19. Trimming stripped 4 bases from V and 0 bases from J, with 7 bases between. The CDR3 runs to 13 residues. CDR1 and CDR2 from the germline V gene are MNHEY and SVGAGI. This table comes from immunoSEQ multiplex PCR, and its TCRdb copy is limited to in-frame clones, with some not included. The sample lists roughly 84,000 clones, about four fifths occurring once. The TCR sequence derives from a woman aged 80 or over with acute or convalescent COVID-19. The sequenced sample consisted of peripheral blood. This chain joins TRBV6-5 and TRBJ2-7, with a weak D call TRBD2 (5 bases). This chain's CDR3 is CASSLGVSYEQYF. The CDR3 DNA follows: TGTGCCAGCAGTTTGGGAGTCTCCTACGAGCAGTACTTC.